The 7 T cell receptor beta chains presented below share a single source sample, sequenced in a study of regulatory T cells in long-lasting Graves disease. Specified time point: newly diagnosed GD, antithyroid drugs for less than 3 months. Making the TCR library involved RNA that had been extracted from PBMCs. Researchers made TCR beta libraries by using iRepertoire HTBI primers and running Arm-PCR on CDR3 regions. TCRdb called the multiplex PCR reads again in MiXCR, with one record for every CDR3 protein. The sample contains around 500,000 distinct CDR3 sequences, about 13% of which appear only once. These data were also reused for a study on T cells in Graves' hyperthyroidism and ophthalmopathy.

The sample was peripheral blood mononuclear cells (PBMCs), taken at new diagnosis, from a patient treated with antithyroid drugs. These receptors all stem from a man aged 25 to 40 with Graves disease.

V is TRBV10-3 and J is TRBJ2-7; D call uncertain. Germline CDR1 and CDR2: ENHRY and SYGVKD. The length of the CDR3 is 13 residues. V gave up 0 bases and J gave up 2 bases, with 5 bases separating them. The CDR3 region is CAISESSAYEQYF. The CDR3 DNA reads TGTGCCATCAGTGAGTCTTCGGCCTACGAGCAGTACTTC.

The chain links TRBV4-1 to TRBJ1-1; 8 positions agree with TRBD1. The ends lost 0 bases at V and 10 bases at J; junction bases unmatched: 25. Germline CDR1 and CDR2: MGHRA and YSYEKL. The CDR3 spans 20 residues. The CDR3 DNA reads as TGCGCCAGCAGCCAAGACCGGCGAAGGCCGACAGGGGTAAGGATGGAAGGAGCTTTCTTT. It translates to CASSQDRRRPTGVRMEGAFF.

This clonotype came up a few times. The chain links TRBV7-9 to TRBJ2-2; 7 positions match TRBD1. J lost 6 bases, V lost 8 bases, and 15 bases had no gene match. Germline CDR1 is SEHNR and CDR2 is FQNEAQ (reference sequence). The CDR3 totals 16 residues. CDR3 DNA sequence: TGTGCCAGCGGTGATTACAGGGGACCCTCGGCCGGGGAGCTGTTTTTT. The encoded protein is CASGDYRGPSAGELFF. The complete variable domain, with remaining parts taken from reference TRBV7-9 and TRBJ2-2, reads DTGVSQNPRHKITKRGQNVTFRCDPISEHNRLYWYRQTLGQGPEFLTYFQNEAQLEKSRLLSDRFSAERPKGSFSTLEIQRTEQGDSAMYLCASGDYRGPSAGELFFGEGSRLTVL.

Many counts were recorded for this clonotype. This chain links TRBV27 with TRBJ2-1, with TRBD2 identical over 8 bases. From germline, CDR1 is MNHEY and CDR2 SMNVEV (reference sequence). J gave up 10 bases and V 7 bases, and 6 bases lay outside the gene matches. The CDR3 totals 12 residues. This CDR3 reads CASIGRAGEQFF. CDR3 sequence (DNA): TGTGCCAGCATCGGGAGGGCAGGCGAGCAGTTCTTC.

This clonotype was detected many times. The rearrangement links TRBV5-1 to TRBJ2-6; TRBD1 is a possible D gene (6 bases). The length of the CDR3 is 15 residues. Germline V lookup: CDR1 SGHRS, CDR2 YFSETQ. V dropped 4 bases and J dropped 2 bases, with 10 bases sitting between them. The CDR3 sequence is CASSTDRAGANVLTF. DNA for the CDR3: TGCGCCAGCAGCACGGACAGAGCTGGGGCCAACGTCCTGACTTTC. Full variable domain (missing parts from reference TRBV5-1 and TRBJ2-6): KAGVTQTPRYLIKTRGQQVTLSCSPISGHRSVSWYQQTPGQGLQFLFEYFSETQRNKGNFPGRFSGRQFSNSRSEMNVSTLELGDSALYLCASSTDRAGANVLTFGAGSRLTVL.

This clonotype was detected once. Since a far larger clone is one base different, this is likely a read error. The chain carries TRBV11-2 and TRBJ2-7, with D possibly matching TRBD2 (6 bases). Germline CDR1 reads SGHAT; CDR2 reads FQNNGV. Trimming pared 3 bases from V and 7 bases from J, leaving 19 bases between. The CDR3 runs 15 residues. The CDR3 reads CASSFPRDGYNEQYF. The CDR3 DNA is TGTGCCAGCAGCTTCCCGCGGGACGGGTACAATGAGCAGTACTTC. Looking up the rest from reference TRBV11-2 and TRBJ2-7 gives the full variable domain: EAGVAQSPRYKIIEKRQSVAFWCNPISGHATLYWYQQILGQGPKLLIQFQNNGVVDDSQLPKDRFSAERLKGVDSTLKIQPAKLEDSAVYLCASSFPRDGYNEQYFGPGTRLTVT.

Notes on this clonotype: A much larger clone is a single base away; this may be a read error. The rearrangement joins TRBV10-3 to TRBJ2-3, with a weak D call TRBD1 (6 bases). The V gene lost 6 bases and the J gene lost 5 bases, with 12 bases spanning the gap. Germline loops: CDR1 ENHRY, CDR2 SYGVKD. CDR3 length: 13 residues. For the CDR3, the DNA is TGTGCCATCAGACAGGGTGGTGGAGATACGCAGTATTTT. Translation gives CAIRQGGGDTQYF.